This TCR beta chain was observed in a study of blood T cell repertoires in COVID-19. The CDR3 spans 17 residues. V lost 5 bases and J lost 4; bases outside the gene matches: 10. From germline, CDR1 is MDHEN and CDR2 SYDVKM. Sequenced by immunoSEQ multiplex PCR; TCRdb stores in-frame clones only, minus some. The profile covers roughly 80,000 clones, with about nine tenths appearing a single time and more than 1.5% taken by the ten largest. The sequenced sample was peripheral blood. This TCR came from a woman between 55 and 75 years old with acute or convalescent COVID-19. The V gene is TRBV28, the J gene TRBJ2-6; 8 nucleotides line up with TRBD1. The CDR3 sequence: CASSPYWTGRGANVLTF. The CDR3 nucleotides read TGTGCCAGCAGTCCCTATTGGACAGGGCGGGGGGCCAACGTCCTGACTTTC.